These T cell receptor beta chains were read from a single sample in a study of graft-versus-host responses after intestinal transplantation. Sequencing used immunoSEQ multiplex PCR; TCRdb keeps in-frame clones, though not all of them. This table has about 93,000 clones, 85% to 95% appearing once. Their antigens remain unidentified. The material was unstimulated CD8+ T cells sorted from spleen or lymph node cells, obtained before intestinal transplant. These receptors were collected from a human donor who received an intestinal transplant. Both conserved end residues are part of each CDR3. The order of the fields is J gene, V gene, CDR3 protein.

>TRBJ2-3|TRBV27
CASRDRGLPTQYF
>TRBJ2-7|TRBV19
CASSAGTYEQYF
>TRBJ2-1|TRBV15
CATSRPSGGPYNEQFF
>TRBJ1-2|TRBV5-1
CASSEGQGRYGYTF
>TRBJ2-6|TRBV27
CASSLVVPTGPSGANVLTF
>TRBJ2-7|TRBV7-8
CASSDQGVGQYF
>TRBJ2-3|TRBV9
CASSVVPRGDTQYF
>TRBJ1-5|TRBV19
CASSVQGTNQPQHF
>TRBJ1-1|TRBV15
CATSRDRRFEAFF
>TRBJ1-2|TRBV19
CASSLRQDLPYGYTF
>TRBJ2-1|TRBV6-5
CASSYSRSSLDEQFF
>TRBJ2-7|TRBV19
CASGIRGSSYEQYF
>TRBJ1-1|TRBV6-5
CASTTGGNTEAFF
>TRBJ1-5|TRBV25-1
CASGVGNQPQHF
>TRBJ1-2|TRBV10-3
CAINPGVGNYGYTF
>TRBJ2-7|TRBV7-9
CASSSIDRTYEQYF
>TRBJ2-1|TRBV27
CASSLGTAYNEQFF